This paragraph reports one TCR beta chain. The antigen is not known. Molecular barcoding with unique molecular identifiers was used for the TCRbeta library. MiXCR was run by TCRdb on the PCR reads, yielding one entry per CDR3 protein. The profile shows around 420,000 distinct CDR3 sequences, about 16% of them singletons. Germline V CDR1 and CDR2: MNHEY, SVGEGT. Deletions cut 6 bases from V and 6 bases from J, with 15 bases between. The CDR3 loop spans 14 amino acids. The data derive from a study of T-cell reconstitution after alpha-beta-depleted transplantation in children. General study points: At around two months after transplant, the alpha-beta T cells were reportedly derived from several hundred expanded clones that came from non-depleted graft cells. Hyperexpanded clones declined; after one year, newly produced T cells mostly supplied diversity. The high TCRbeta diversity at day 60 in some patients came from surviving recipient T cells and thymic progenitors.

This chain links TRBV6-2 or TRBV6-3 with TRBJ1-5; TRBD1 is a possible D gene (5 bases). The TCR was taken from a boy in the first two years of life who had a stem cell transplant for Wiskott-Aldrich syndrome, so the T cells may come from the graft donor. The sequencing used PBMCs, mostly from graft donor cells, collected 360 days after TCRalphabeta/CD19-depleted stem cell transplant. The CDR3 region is CASSRDSPTQPQHF. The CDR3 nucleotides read TGTGCCAGCAGCCGCGACAGTCCTACTCAGCCCCAGCATTTT.